Below are 26 T cell receptor beta chains sequenced from a single sample in a study of blood T cells in healthy people across ages. A sample-barcoded 5' primer and a J-beta primer mix were used in a second PCR of about 7 to 12 cycles. MiXCR, applied by TCRdb to the 5' RACE reads, yields one record per CDR3 protein. The table has approximately 1.5 million distinct CDR3 sequences, around 40% seen once. The sequencing sample was made of blood. Every receptor here comes from a young woman in good health.

The sample holds a few counts of this clonotype. This rearrangement joins TRBV3-1 to TRBJ2-3, with 11 bases identical to TRBD2. This CDR3 has 15 residues. With V trimmed by 4 bases and J by 4 bases, 4 bases remained unmatched. Germline-derived CDR1 and CDR2 are LGHDT and YNNKEL (reference sequence). The CDR3 here is CASSRSSGGSDTQYF. The CDR3, as DNA: TGTGCCAGCAGCCGATCTAGCGGGGGGTCAGATACGCAGTATTTT.

The chain links TRBV14 to TRBJ2-7, with D perhaps TRBD1 (5 bases). The V gene lost 5 bases and the J gene lost 3 bases, with 14 bases spanning the gap. This CDR3 region has 14 residues. The germline V gene has CDR1 SGHDN and CDR2 FVKESK. In nucleotides, the CDR3 is TGTGCCAGCAGCGAACACCCTCAGGGCTACGAGCAGTACTTC. Protein: CASSEHPQGYEQYF.

This sequence joins TRBV20-1 and TRBJ2-1; 7 bases map to TRBD2. Germline values: CDR1 DFQATT, CDR2 SNEGSKA (reference sequence). V lost 6 bases and J lost 4; bases outside the gene matches: 15. The CDR3 covers 16 residues. In nucleotides, the CDR3 is TGCAGTGCACCCCCCTCCCGGCGGGAGAAGTACAATGAGCAGTTCTTC. Its protein is CSAPPSRREKYNEQFF.

This chain connects TRBV6-5 to TRBJ1-1; a possible D gene is TRBD1 (6 bases). Between the trimmed V and J ends, which lost 2 bases and 4 bases, there was a span of 14 bases. Germline V gene data show CDR1 as MNHEY and CDR2 as SVGAGI. The CDR3 runs 15 residues. This CDR3 is CASSYERGGPTEAFF. DNA for the CDR3: TGTGCCAGCAGTTACGAGAGGGGGGGGCCCACTGAAGCTTTCTTT.

The chain joins TRBV29-1 to TRBJ2-7; D call uncertain. Germline CDR1 reads SQVTM; CDR2 reads ANQGSEA. V gave up 6 bases and J gave up 0 bases, with 12 bases separating them. The CDR3 spans 13 residues. CDR3 DNA sequence: TGCAGCGTGCCGGACCCTGGCTCCTACGAGCAGTACTTC. Translating gives CSVPDPGSYEQYF.

The chain joins TRBV6-1 to TRBJ2-1; 7 nucleotides align to TRBD1. CDR1 and CDR2 from the germline V gene are MNHNS and SASEGT. The CDR3 extends over 19 amino acids. J gave up 1 base and V 6 bases, and 18 bases lay outside the gene matches. CDR3 coding DNA: TGTGCCAGCAGCTCCGACCGACAGGGCACTTTTCGTTCCTACAATGAGCAGTTCTTC. It codes for CASSSDRQGTFRSYNEQFF.

This chain connects TRBV9 to TRBJ2-3; D unresolved. CDR3 length: 14 residues. Germline values: CDR1 SGDLS, CDR2 YYNGEE. Trimming pared 0 bases from V and 2 bases from J, leaving 7 bases between. The CDR3 here is CASSVGVVTDTQYF. The CDR3, as DNA: TGTGCCAGCAGCGTAGGGGTAGTCACAGATACGCAGTATTTT.

This clonotype has a count of ten or more. J is TRBJ2-1 and V is TRBV5-1; 9 positions agree with TRBD1. Germline lookup yields CDR1 SGHRS and CDR2 YFSETQ. CDR3 length: 16 amino acids. V lost 2 bases to trimming and J lost 8 bases; unmatched junction nucleotides: 11. The CDR3 loop is CASSLGPGQGLDEQFF. The DNA for the CDR3 is TGCGCCAGCAGCTTAGGACCGGGACAGGGTTTAGATGAGCAGTTCTTC.

The V and J genes are TRBV11-1 and TRBJ2-1; tentatively, D is TRBD1 (6 bases). The CDR3 totals 14 residues. V dropped 4 bases and J dropped 8 bases, with 15 bases sitting between them. Germline loops: CDR1 SGHAT, CDR2 FQDESV (reference sequence). In nucleotides, the CDR3 is TGTGCCAGCAGCTCCGACAGGATGGGGGATGAGCAGTTCTTC. Residues: CASSSDRMGDEQFF.

The chain couples TRBV6-5 to TRBJ2-1, with D hard to call. Germline V gives CDR1 MNHEY, CDR2 SVGAGI. The V gene lost 2 bases and the J gene lost 6 bases, with 8 bases spanning the gap. The CDR3 contains 13 residues. The CDR3 reads CASSYGLPNEQFF. The CDR3, as DNA: TGTGCCAGCAGTTACGGGCTCCCCAATGAGCAGTTCTTC.

This clonotype came up many times. V is TRBV5-1 and J is TRBJ2-6, with D tentatively TRBD2 (6 bases). The CDR3 runs 16 residues. CDR1 and CDR2 from the germline V gene are SGHRS and YFSETQ. Trimming stripped 0 bases from V and 2 bases from J, with 9 bases between. This CDR3 is CASSLGGVTGANVLTF. The CDR3 coding sequence is TGCGCCAGCAGCTTGGGGGGGGTAACTGGGGCCAACGTCCTGACTTTC.

The CDR3 loop reads CASSHPEGRAPNNEQFF. DNA of the CDR3: TGCGCCAGCAGCCATCCAGAAGGACGAGCGCCAAACAATGAGCAGTTCTTC. The chain is built from TRBV4-3 and TRBJ2-1; D ambiguous. This CDR3 is 17 amino acids long. Germline V gene lookup returns CDR1 LGHNA and CDR2 YSLEER. V gave up 3 bases and J gave up 5 bases, with 20 bases separating them.

The V call is TRBV12-3 or TRBV12-4, the J call TRBJ1-2, with D unresolved. The CDR3 totals 13 residues. V was shortened by 3 bases and J by 6 bases, with 11 bases between the two germline ends. CDR3 in DNA: TGTGCCAGCAGTTTTCGCCAAGAGGATGGCTACACCTTC. It translates to CASSFRQEDGYTF.

In this sample, this clonotype turned up a few times. CDR3 in amino acids: CASSPTTVLYNEQFF. The CDR3 nucleotides read TGCGCCAGCAGCCCCACAACGGTTCTCTACAATGAGCAGTTCTTC. The chain links TRBV4-3 to TRBJ2-1; no reliable D call. V was cut by 4 bases and J by 3 bases, with 13 bases left in between. Germline assignment: CDR1 LGHNA and CDR2 YSLEER. This CDR3 is 15 amino acids long.

This clonotype was counted only a few times. The chain has TRBV6-6 and TRBJ1-1; D is possibly TRBD1 (5 bases). The V gene's germline CDR1 is MNHNY and CDR2 SVGAGI (reference sequence). The CDR3 loop spans 14 amino acids. The V and J ends lost 0 bases and 13 bases respectively, with 18 bases between them. The CDR3 nucleotides read TGTGCCAGCAGTTACTCCGCGACTCAACTAAGGGGTTTCTTT. Translating gives CASSYSATQLRGFF.

The chain carries TRBV4-3 and TRBJ1-5, with D possibly TRBD1 on 6 matching bases. CDR1 is LGHNA and CDR2 is YSLEER in the germline V gene. V gave up 0 bases and J gave up 4 bases, with 16 bases separating them. This CDR3 has 17 residues. CDR3 nucleotide sequence: TGCGCCAGCAGCCAAGATTATAGGGGGAACGGAAATCAGCCCCAGCATTTT. It yields the protein CASSQDYRGNGNQPQHF.

This chain connects TRBV7-2 to TRBJ2-5; 14 nucleotides match TRBD2. Germline CDR1 reads SGHTA; CDR2 reads FQGNSA. After removal of 5 bases from V and 4 bases from J, the junction contained 9 bases not matched to a gene. CDR3 length: 17 amino acids. CDR3 nucleotides: TGTGCCAGCAGCCCCAGGACTAGCGGGGGGTTAGCAGAGACCCAGTACTTC. It yields the protein CASSPRTSGGLAETQYF.

This clonotype was observed a handful of times. This chain connects TRBV6-5 to TRBJ1-1, with 7 nucleotides matching TRBD1. V shed 6 bases, J shed 11 bases, and the junction held 6 bases outside the gene matches. The germline V gene encodes CDR1 MNHEY and CDR2 SVGAGI. The length of the CDR3 is 11 residues. CDR3 DNA: TGTGCCAGCAGCCGGGACAGATCGGCTTTCTTT. Its protein is CASSRDRSAFF.

The sample holds a few counts of this clonotype. The chain links TRBV7-2 to TRBJ2-1; D is perhaps TRBD2 (6 bases). The tail of the sequence fits TRBJ2-7 better, so the J call may be wrong. This CDR3 region has 15 residues. The germline V gene encodes CDR1 SGHTA and CDR2 FQGNSA. The CDR3: CASSTSRNSYNEQYF. CDR3 in DNA: TGTGCCAGCAGCACTAGCCGCAACTCCTACAATGAGCAGTACTTC.

This clonotype was seen a handful of times. The chain links TRBV4-3 to TRBJ1-1; no firm D call. This CDR3 region has 17 residues. Germline CDR1 LGHNA, CDR2 YSLEER. Deletions cut 0 bases from V and 1 base from J, with 15 bases between. The CDR3 reads CASSQDRSVLANTEAFF. The CDR3, as DNA: TGCGCCAGCAGCCAAGATCGAAGCGTACTTGCGAACACTGAAGCTTTCTTT.

Concerning this clonotype: An end of the junction does not agree with germline; a read error may underlie this. CDR3 sequence (DNA): TGTGCCATCAGGGAGTCTGAGGGAGCCCCCTACGAGCAGTACTTC. Translation gives CAIRESEGAPYEQYF. The chain combines TRBV10-3 with TRBJ2-7; the D gene is possibly TRBD2 (5 bases). Per the germline V gene, CDR1 is ENHRY and CDR2 is SYGVKD. This CDR3 has 15 residues.

The chain links TRBV18 to TRBJ1-2, with D uncertain. The CDR3 length is 15 residues. Germline CDR1 is KGHSH and CDR2 is LQKENI. Trimming took 2 bases from V and 3 from J, leaving 13 bases between them. The CDR3 bases are TGTGCCAGCTCACCAACGCCGGGAGATCACTATGGCTACACCTTC. It is translated as CASSPTPGDHYGYTF.

V usage is TRBV7-8 and J usage is TRBJ1-5, with D possibly TRBD1 on 6 matching bases. Trimming took 1 base from V and 5 from J, leaving 21 bases between them. CDR3 length equals 18 residues. Per germline, CDR1 SGHVS and CDR2 FQNEAQ. CDR3 sequence reads: CASSLVSGGFSLHQPQHF. Written as DNA, the CDR3 is TGTGCCAGCAGCTTAGTGTCTGGGGGCTTTTCCCTGCATCAGCCCCAGCATTTT.

This clonotype was recorded at least ten times. The chain combines TRBV20-1 with TRBJ2-7; 8 nucleotides agree with TRBD2. CDR1 is DFQATT and CDR2 is SNEGSKA in the germline V gene (reference sequence). This CDR3 region has 13 residues. The V and J ends lost 2 bases and 6 bases, in that order; junction bases with no gene match: 6. The CDR3 sequence is CSARKAGEFEQYF. DNA for the CDR3: TGCAGTGCTAGAAAAGCGGGAGAGTTCGAGCAGTACTTC.

The DNA of the CDR3 is TGCGCCAGGCGGGACAGAGCCTACGAGCAGTACTTC. The encoded protein is CARRDRAYEQYF. This rearrangement joins TRBV5-1 to TRBJ2-7, with D perhaps TRBD1 (7 bases). The CDR3 runs 12 residues. CDR1 SGHRS and CDR2 YFSETQ come from the germline V gene. Trimming stripped 8 bases from V and 2 bases from J, with 11 bases between.

The chain links TRBV7-9 to TRBJ1-1, with no clear D. Trimming stripped 6 bases from V and 3 bases from J, with 11 bases between. The germline CDR1 and CDR2 sequences are SEHNR and FQNEAQ (reference sequence). The CDR3 length is 13 residues. CDR3 in DNA: TGTGCCAGCAGTTCCTGTGGGTACACTGAAGCTTTCTTT. Its translation: CASSSCGYTEAFF.